These T cell receptor beta chains were read from a single sample in a study of regulatory T cells in long-lasting Graves disease. TCRdb ran MiXCR on the multiplex PCR reads and lists one entry per CDR3 protein. Of about 300,000 distinct CDR3 sequences listed, 20% to 25% are singletons. The specimen comprised peripheral blood mononuclear cells (PBMCs), sampled when the disease was refractory, from a patient treated with antithyroid drugs. The receptors here all came from a female donor with Graves disease. The CDR3 runs from the conserved cysteine through the conserved F or W.

v_call cdr3_aa
TRBV20-1 CSASDRGLSYGYTF
TRBV24-1 CAAAYEQYF
TRBV28 CASSLLNSNQPQHF
TRBV6-5 CASSYNSGLAGTNYEQYF
TRBV19 CASRTGSETQYF
TRBV6-1 CASSDFRGAYQPQHF
TRBV19 CASSSYGGLAGGNEQFF
TRBV11-2 CASSRPGKSYEQYF
TRBV4-3 CASSQGRGDGYGYTF
TRBV28 CASNRDYEQYF
TRBV18 CASSLTGGAEKLFF
TRBV20-1 CSARELETQYF
TRBV18 CASSPSSLLGEQYF
TRBV27 CASSSWGPQNEKLFF